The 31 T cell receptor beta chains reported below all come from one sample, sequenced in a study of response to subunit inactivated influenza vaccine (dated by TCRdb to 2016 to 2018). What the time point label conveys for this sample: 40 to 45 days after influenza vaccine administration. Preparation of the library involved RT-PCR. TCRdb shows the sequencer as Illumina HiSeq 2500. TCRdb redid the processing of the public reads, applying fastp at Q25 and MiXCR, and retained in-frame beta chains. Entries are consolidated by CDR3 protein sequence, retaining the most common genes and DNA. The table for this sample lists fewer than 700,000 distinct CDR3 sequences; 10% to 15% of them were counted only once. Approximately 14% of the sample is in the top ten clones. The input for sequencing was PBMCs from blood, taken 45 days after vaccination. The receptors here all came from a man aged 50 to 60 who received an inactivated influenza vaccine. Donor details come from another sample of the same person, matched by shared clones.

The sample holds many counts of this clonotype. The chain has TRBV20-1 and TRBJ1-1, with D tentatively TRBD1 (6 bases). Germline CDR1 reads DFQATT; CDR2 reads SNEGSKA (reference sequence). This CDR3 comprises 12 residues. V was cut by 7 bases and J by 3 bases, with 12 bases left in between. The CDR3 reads CSVAGHYTEAFF. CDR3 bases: TGCAGTGTAGCGGGACATTACACTGAAGCTTTCTTT.

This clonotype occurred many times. The CDR3 loop reads CASSSGADTQYF. For the CDR3, the DNA is TGTGCCAGCAGCTCCGGGGCAGATACGCAGTATTTT. The J gene is TRBJ2-3, the V gene TRBV7-9; TRBD2 is a possible D gene (5 bases). V was cut by 4 bases and J by 4 bases, with 6 bases left in between. The germline gives CDR1 SEHNR, CDR2 FQNEAQ (reference sequence). The CDR3 is 12 amino acids. Supplemented by reference TRBV7-9 and TRBJ2-3, the full variable domain reads DTGVSQNPRHKITKRGQNVTFRCDPISEHNRLYWYRQTLGQGPEFLTYFQNEAQLEKSRLLSDRFSAERPKGSFSTLEIQRTEQGDSAMYLCASSSGADTQYFGPGTRLTVL.

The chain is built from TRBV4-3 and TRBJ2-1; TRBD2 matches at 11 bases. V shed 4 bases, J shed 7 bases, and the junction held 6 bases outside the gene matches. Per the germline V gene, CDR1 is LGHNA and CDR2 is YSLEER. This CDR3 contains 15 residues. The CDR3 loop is CASSRTGTSGNEQFF. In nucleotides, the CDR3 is TGCGCCAGCAGCCGAACCGGGACTAGCGGAAATGAGCAGTTCTTC.

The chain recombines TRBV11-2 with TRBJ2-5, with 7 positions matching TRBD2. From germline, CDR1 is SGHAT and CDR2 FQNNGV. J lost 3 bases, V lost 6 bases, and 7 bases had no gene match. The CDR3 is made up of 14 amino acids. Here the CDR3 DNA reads TGTGCCAGCAGAAATGCCGGGACTAAAGAGACCCAGTACTTC. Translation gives CASRNAGTKETQYF.

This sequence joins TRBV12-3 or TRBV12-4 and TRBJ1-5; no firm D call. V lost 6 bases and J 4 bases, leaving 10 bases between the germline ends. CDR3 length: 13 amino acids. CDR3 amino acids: CASSRDWNQPQHF. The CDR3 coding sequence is TGTGCCAGCAGCCGTGATTGGAATCAGCCCCAGCATTTT.

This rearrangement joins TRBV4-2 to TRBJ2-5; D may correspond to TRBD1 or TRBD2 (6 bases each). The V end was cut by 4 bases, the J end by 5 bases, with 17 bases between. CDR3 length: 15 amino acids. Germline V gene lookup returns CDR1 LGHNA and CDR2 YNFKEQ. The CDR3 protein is CASSPLKGGRETQYF. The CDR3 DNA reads TGTGCCAGCAGCCCACTGAAGGGGGGCCGTGAGACCCAGTACTTC.

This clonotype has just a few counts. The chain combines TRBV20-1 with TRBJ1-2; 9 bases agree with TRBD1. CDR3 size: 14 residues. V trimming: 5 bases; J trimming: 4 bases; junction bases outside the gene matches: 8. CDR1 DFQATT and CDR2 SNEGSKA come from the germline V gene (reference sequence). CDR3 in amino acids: CSASRTGDFYGYTF. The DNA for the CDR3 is TGCAGTGCTTCTCGGACAGGGGACTTCTATGGCTACACCTTC.

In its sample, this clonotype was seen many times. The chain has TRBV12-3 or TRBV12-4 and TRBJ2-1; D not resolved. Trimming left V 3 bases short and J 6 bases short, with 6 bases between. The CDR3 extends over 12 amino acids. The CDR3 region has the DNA TGTGCCAGCAGTTTTTTTGGCAATGAGCAGTTCTTC. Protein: CASSFFGNEQFF.

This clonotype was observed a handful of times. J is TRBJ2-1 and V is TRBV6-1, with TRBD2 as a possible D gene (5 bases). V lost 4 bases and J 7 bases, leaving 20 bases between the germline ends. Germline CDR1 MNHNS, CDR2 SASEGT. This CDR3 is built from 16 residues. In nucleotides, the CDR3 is TGTGCCAGCAGTGCTGAGCGGACCCCCGGCAGGAATGAGCAGTTCTTC. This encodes CASSAERTPGRNEQFF.

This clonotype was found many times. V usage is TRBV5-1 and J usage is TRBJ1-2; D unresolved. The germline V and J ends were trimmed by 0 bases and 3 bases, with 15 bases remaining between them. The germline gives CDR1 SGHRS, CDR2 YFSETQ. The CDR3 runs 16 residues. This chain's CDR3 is CASSLVSRSKDYGYTF. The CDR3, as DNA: TGCGCCAGCAGCTTGGTTTCGAGAAGCAAGGACTATGGCTACACCTTC.

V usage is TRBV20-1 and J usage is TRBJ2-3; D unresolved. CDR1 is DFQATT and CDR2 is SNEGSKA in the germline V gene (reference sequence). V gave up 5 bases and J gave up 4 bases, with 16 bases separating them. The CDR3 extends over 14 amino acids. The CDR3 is CSAPTSSGPDTQYF. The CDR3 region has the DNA TGCAGTGCTCCGACATCCTCTGGCCCAGATACGCAGTATTTT.

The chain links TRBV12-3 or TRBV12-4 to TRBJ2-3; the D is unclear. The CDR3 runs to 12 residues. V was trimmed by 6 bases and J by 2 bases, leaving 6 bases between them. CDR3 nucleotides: TGTGCCAGCAGCAGACTCACAGATACGCAGTATTTT. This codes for CASSRLTDTQYF.

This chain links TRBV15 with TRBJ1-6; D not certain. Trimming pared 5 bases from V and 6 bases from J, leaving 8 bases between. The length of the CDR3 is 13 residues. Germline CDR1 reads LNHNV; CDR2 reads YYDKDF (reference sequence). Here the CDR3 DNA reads TGTGCCACCAGCGTGAGATTTAATTCACCCCTCCACTTT. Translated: CATSVRFNSPLHF.

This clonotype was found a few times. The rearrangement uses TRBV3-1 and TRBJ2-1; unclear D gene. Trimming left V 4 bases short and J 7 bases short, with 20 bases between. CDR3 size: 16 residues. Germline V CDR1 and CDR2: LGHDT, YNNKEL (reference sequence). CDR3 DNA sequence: TGTGCCAGCAGCCCAAACCTCCAGCTTCCTACGAATGAGCAGTTCTTC. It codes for CASSPNLQLPTNEQFF.

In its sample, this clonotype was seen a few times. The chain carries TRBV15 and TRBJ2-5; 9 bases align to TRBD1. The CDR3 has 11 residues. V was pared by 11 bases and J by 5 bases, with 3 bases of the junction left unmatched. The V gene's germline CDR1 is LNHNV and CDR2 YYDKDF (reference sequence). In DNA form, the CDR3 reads TGTGCCTTCGGACAGGGGGAGACCCAGTACTTC. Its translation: CAFGQGETQYF.

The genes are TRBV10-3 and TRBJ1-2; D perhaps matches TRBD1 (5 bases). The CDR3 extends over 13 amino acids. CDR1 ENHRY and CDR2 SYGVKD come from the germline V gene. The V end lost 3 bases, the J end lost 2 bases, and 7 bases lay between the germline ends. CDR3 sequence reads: CAISEEGNYGYTF. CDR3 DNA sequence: TGTGCCATCAGTGAAGAGGGGAACTATGGCTACACCTTC.

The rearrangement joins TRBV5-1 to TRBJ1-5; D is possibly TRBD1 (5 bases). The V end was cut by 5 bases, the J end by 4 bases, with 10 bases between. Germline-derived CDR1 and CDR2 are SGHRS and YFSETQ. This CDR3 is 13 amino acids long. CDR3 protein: CASRFDSNQPQHF. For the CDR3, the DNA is TGCGCCAGCAGATTTGACAGTAATCAGCCCCAGCATTTT.

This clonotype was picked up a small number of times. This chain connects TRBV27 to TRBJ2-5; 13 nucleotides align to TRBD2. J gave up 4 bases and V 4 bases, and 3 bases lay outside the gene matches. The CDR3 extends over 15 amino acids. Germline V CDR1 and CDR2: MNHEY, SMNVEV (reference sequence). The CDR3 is CASSSLAGGGETQYF. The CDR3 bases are TGTGCCAGCAGTTCACTAGCGGGGGGGGGAGAGACCCAGTACTTC.

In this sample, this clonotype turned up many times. The CDR3, as DNA: TGTGCCAGCAGACGACAGGGCCAGTCGAGCACAGATACGCAGTATTTT. This encodes CASRRQGQSSTDTQYF. This rearrangement joins TRBV7-9 to TRBJ2-3; 7 bases map to TRBD1. This CDR3 spans 16 amino acids. The ends lost 6 bases at V and 0 bases at J; junction bases unmatched: 9. Germline V CDR1 and CDR2: SEHNR, FQNEAQ (reference sequence).

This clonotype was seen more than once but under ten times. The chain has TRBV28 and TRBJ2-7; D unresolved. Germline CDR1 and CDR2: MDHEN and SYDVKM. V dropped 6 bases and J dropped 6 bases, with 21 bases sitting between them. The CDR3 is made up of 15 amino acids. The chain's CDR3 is CASRGMRVLRREQYF. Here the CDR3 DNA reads TGTGCCAGCAGGGGCATGAGAGTTTTGCGGCGCGAGCAGTACTTC. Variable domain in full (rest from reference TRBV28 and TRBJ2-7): DVKVTQSSRYLVKRTGEKVFLECVQDMDHENMFWYRQDPGLGLRLIYFSYDVKMKEKGDIPEGYSVSREKKERFSLILESASTNQTSMYLCASRGMRVLRREQYFGPGTRLTVT.

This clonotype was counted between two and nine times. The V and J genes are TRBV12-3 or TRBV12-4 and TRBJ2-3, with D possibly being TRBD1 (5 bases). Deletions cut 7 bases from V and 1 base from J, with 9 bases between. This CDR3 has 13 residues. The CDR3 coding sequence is TGTGCCAGCATGTTGACAGGCACAGATACGCAGTATTTT. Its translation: CASMLTGTDTQYF.

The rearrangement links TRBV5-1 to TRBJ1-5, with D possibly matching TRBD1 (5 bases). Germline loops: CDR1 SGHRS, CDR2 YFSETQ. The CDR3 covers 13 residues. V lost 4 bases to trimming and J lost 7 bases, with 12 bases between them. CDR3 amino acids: CASSQQVGQPQHF. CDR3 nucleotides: TGCGCCAGCAGCCAACAGGTGGGCCAGCCCCAGCATTTT.

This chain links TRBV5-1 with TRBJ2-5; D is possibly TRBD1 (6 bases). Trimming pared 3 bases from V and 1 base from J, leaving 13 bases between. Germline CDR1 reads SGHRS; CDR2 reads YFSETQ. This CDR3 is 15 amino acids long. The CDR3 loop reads CASSSHPRGQETQYF. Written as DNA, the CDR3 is TGCGCCAGCAGCTCCCACCCCAGGGGCCAAGAGACCCAGTACTTC.

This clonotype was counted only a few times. CDR3 in DNA: TGTGCCACGGGAGGGGGAGAGTATGGCTACACCTTC. It yields the protein CATGGGEYGYTF. The chain joins TRBV25-1 to TRBJ1-2, with D possibly TRBD1 on 6 matching bases. The ends were cut back, 10 bases at V and 5 bases at J, with 14 bases in the middle. The CDR3 extends over 12 amino acids. CDR1 and CDR2 (germline): MGHDK, SYGVNS.

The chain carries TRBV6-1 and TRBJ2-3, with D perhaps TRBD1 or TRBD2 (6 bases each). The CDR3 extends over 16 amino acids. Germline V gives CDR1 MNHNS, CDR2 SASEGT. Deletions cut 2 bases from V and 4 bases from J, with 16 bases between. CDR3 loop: CASSELGGPEADTQYF. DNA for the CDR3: TGTGCCAGCAGTGAATTAGGGGGGCCTGAGGCAGATACGCAGTATTTT.

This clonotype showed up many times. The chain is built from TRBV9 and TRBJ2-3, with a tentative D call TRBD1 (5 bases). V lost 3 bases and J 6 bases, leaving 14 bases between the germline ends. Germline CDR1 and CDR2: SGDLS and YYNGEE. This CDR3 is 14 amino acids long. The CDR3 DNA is TGTGCCAGCAGCGCAGGGATCTTTCTTGATACGCAGTATTTT. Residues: CASSAGIFLDTQYF.

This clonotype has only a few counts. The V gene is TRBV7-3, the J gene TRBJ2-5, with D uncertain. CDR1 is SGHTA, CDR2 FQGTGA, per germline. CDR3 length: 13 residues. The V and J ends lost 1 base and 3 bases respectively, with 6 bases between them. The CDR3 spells CASSLSSKETQYF. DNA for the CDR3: TGTGCCAGCAGCTTAAGTTCTAAAGAGACCCAGTACTTC.

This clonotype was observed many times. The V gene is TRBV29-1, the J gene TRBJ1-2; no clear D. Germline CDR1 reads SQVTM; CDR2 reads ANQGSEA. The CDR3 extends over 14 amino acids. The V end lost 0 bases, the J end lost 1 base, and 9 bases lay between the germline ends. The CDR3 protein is CSVEESYVNYGYTF. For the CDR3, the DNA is TGCAGCGTTGAAGAATCGTACGTTAACTATGGCTACACCTTC.

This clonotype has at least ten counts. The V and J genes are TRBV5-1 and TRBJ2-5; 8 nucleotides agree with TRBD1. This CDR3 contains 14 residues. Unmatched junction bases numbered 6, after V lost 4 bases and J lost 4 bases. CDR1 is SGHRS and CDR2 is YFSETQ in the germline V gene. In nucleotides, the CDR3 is TGCGCCAGCAGCCCCTGGACAGGGTCAGAGACCCAGTACTTC. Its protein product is CASSPWTGSETQYF.

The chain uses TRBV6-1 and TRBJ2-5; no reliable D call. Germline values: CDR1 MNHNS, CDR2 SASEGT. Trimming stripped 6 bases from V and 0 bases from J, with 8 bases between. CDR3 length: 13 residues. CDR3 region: CASSDEYQETQYF. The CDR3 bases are TGTGCCAGCAGCGACGAGTACCAAGAGACCCAGTACTTC.

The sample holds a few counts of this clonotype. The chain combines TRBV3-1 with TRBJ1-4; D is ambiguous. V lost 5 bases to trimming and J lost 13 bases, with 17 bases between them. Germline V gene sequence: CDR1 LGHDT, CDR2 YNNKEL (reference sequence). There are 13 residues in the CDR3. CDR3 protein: CASSGAFMDLLFF. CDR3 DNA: TGTGCCAGCAGCGGAGCGTTTATGGATTTACTGTTTTTT.